This T cell receptor beta chain emerged from a study of T cell responses to AZD1222 COVID-19 vaccine. Study outcomes and limitations: Spike as a whole was targeted by vaccine-associated CD4 TCRs, dominant at 160-218 and 743-854. Baseline seropositivity occurred in only six or seven AZD1222 recipients. Females made up more of the donors, who were largely white British, and clonal diversity may have come out too low.

The repertoire was sequenced with immunoSEQ multiplex PCR; TCRdb's copy has only in-frame clones and lacks some. In the table there are 100,000 to 150,000 clones, approximately 90% of which are singletons. A word on this clone: Its target is unknown.

The sequencing used peripheral blood, collected 28 days after the second AZD1222 dose. The receptor was derived from an adult who received the AZD1222 COVID-19 vaccine.

The CDR3 spells CSVRLGRAGTEAFF. The DNA of the CDR3 is TGCAGCGTCCGATTAGGGCGCGCGGGCACTGAAGCTTTCTTT. V gene TRBV29-1 combines with J gene TRBJ1-1; D uncertain. This CDR3 has 14 residues. Looked up from germline, CDR1 is SQVTM and CDR2 is ANQGSEA. V lost 6 bases, J lost 4 bases, and 18 bases lay in between.